The rows below give T cell receptor beta chains drawn from one sample of a study of blood T cell repertoires in COVID-19. Clones were sequenced by immunoSEQ multiplex PCR, and TCRdb holds only the in-frame ones, with some missing. The data show approximately 360,000 clones, roughly 90% seen once. The sample was peripheral blood. The receptors were gathered from a man between 40 and 49 years old with acute or convalescent COVID-19. Each CDR3 is given with its conserved first and last residue. The order of the fields is CDR3 protein, V gene, D gene, J gene. A D gene is named only where the DNA matches it firmly.

CDR3aa: CASSWVGGHPDTQYF; v_gene: TRBV6-6; d_gene: NA; j_gene: TRBJ2-3
CDR3aa: CASRGTSSNYEQYF; v_gene: TRBV10-2; d_gene: NA; j_gene: TRBJ2-7
CDR3aa: CASSYRQGTSYEQYF; v_gene: TRBV27; d_gene: TRBD1; j_gene: TRBJ2-7
CDR3aa: CASSDGTSGSEDTQYF; v_gene: TRBV5-1; d_gene: TRBD2; j_gene: TRBJ2-3
CDR3aa: CASSPSGQALWKLFF; v_gene: TRBV18; d_gene: NA; j_gene: TRBJ1-4
CDR3aa: CAISGTADTGELFF; v_gene: TRBV10-3; d_gene: NA; j_gene: TRBJ2-2
CDR3aa: CATSTRLALGGEQFF; v_gene: TRBV15; d_gene: TRBD2; j_gene: TRBJ2-1
CDR3aa: CAWSPRETQYF; v_gene: TRBV30; d_gene: NA; j_gene: TRBJ2-5
CDR3aa: CASSFGDRTGELFF; v_gene: TRBV27; d_gene: TRBD1; j_gene: TRBJ2-2
CDR3aa: CASSVVGVSGNTIYF; v_gene: TRBV9; d_gene: NA; j_gene: TRBJ1-3
CDR3aa: CASRHKKQAPLLIYNEQFF; v_gene: TRBV4-1; d_gene: NA; j_gene: TRBJ2-1
CDR3aa: CAWRRTGSRNTGELFF; v_gene: TRBV30; d_gene: NA; j_gene: TRBJ2-2
CDR3aa: CASKTGAANFNYGYTF; v_gene: TRBV28; d_gene: TRBD1; j_gene: TRBJ1-2
CDR3aa: CASSPRQGNTEAFF; v_gene: TRBV9; d_gene: TRBD1; j_gene: TRBJ1-1
CDR3aa: CASIRSELAKNIQYF; v_gene: TRBV2; d_gene: NA; j_gene: TRBJ2-4
CDR3aa: CASSYPGLGQETQYF; v_gene: TRBV5-5; d_gene: NA; j_gene: TRBJ2-5
CDR3aa: CATSDVRLAGYGNEQFF; v_gene: TRBV24-1; d_gene: TRBD2; j_gene: TRBJ2-1
CDR3aa: CASSHLPGQGSEQYF; v_gene: TRBV3-1/TRBV3-2; d_gene: TRBD1; j_gene: TRBJ2-7
CDR3aa: CASRAEGGELFF; v_gene: TRBV2; d_gene: NA; j_gene: TRBJ2-2
CDR3aa: CASSFRGADGYTF; v_gene: TRBV6-6; d_gene: NA; j_gene: TRBJ1-2
CDR3aa: CASSYGAGVYNEQFF; v_gene: TRBV6-2/TRBV6-3; d_gene: TRBD2; j_gene: TRBJ2-1
CDR3aa: CASSIGQGTEAFF; v_gene: TRBV19; d_gene: TRBD1; j_gene: TRBJ1-1
CDR3aa: CASSLRDPRDTQYF; v_gene: TRBV5-1; d_gene: NA; j_gene: TRBJ2-3
CDR3aa: CASSLWAGGNYGYTF; v_gene: TRBV28; d_gene: TRBD1; j_gene: TRBJ1-2
CDR3aa: CASSALGTSGATDTQYF; v_gene: TRBV10-1; d_gene: TRBD2; j_gene: TRBJ2-3
CDR3aa: CASISRAKDGYTF; v_gene: TRBV6-6; d_gene: NA; j_gene: TRBJ1-2
CDR3aa: CASSPPRGSTDTQYF; v_gene: TRBV23-1; d_gene: NA; j_gene: TRBJ2-3
CDR3aa: CASTQDRDYEQYF; v_gene: TRBV6-5; d_gene: TRBD1; j_gene: TRBJ2-7
CDR3aa: CATSRQGARGEKLFF; v_gene: TRBV15; d_gene: TRBD1; j_gene: TRBJ1-4
CDR3aa: CASSEIMDSTYEQYF; v_gene: TRBV6-1; d_gene: NA; j_gene: TRBJ2-7
CDR3aa: CASTATKGPGANVLTF; v_gene: TRBV5-4; d_gene: NA; j_gene: TRBJ2-6
CDR3aa: CAWTRDRGYGYTF; v_gene: TRBV30; d_gene: TRBD1; j_gene: TRBJ1-2
CDR3aa: CASSLGQHTEAFF; v_gene: TRBV7-9; d_gene: TRBD1; j_gene: TRBJ1-1
CDR3aa: CASSETTTLYGYTF; v_gene: TRBV2; d_gene: NA; j_gene: TRBJ1-2